A single sample is the source of the 31 T cell receptor beta chains below, sequenced in a study of T-cell reconstitution after alpha-beta-depleted transplantation in children. During its preparation, the TCRbeta library received unique molecular identifiers. MiXCR was run by TCRdb on the PCR reads, yielding one entry per CDR3 protein. The sample has over 550,000 distinct CDR3 sequences, 10% seen once. The starting material was PBMCs from the stem cell graft donor, obtained from the stem cell graft. The receptors derive from a human donor who donated a stem cell graft to a child with acute myeloid leukemia.

A few counts support this clonotype. The chain carries TRBV5-1 and TRBJ2-7; TRBD1 matches 7 bases. The CDR3 is 13 residues long. After removal of 2 bases from V and 7 bases from J, the junction contained 6 bases not matched to a gene. Germline lookup yields CDR1 SGHRS and CDR2 YFSETQ. CDR3 in DNA: TGCGCCAGCAGCTTACGGACAGGTGGGGAGCAGTACTTC. Translated, it gives CASSLRTGGEQYF. The complete variable domain, with remaining parts taken from reference TRBV5-1 and TRBJ2-7, reads KAGVTQTPRYLIKTRGQQVTLSCSPISGHRSVSWYQQTPGQGLQFLFEYFSETQRNKGNFPGRFSGRQFSNSRSEMNVSTLELGDSALYLCASSLRTGGEQYFGPGTRLTVT.

This clonotype was recorded at least ten times. The genes are TRBV6-5 and TRBJ2-7; weak D call: TRBD2 (7 bases). The CDR3 runs to 15 residues. Trimming stripped 5 bases from V and 3 bases from J, with 17 bases between. Germline V gene data show CDR1 as MNHEY and CDR2 as SVGAGI. The CDR3 sequence: CASSPGGGGIYEQYF. The DNA of the CDR3 is TGTGCCAGCAGTCCTGGGGGGGGCGGAATCTACGAGCAGTACTTC.

This chain connects TRBV20-1 to TRBJ2-7; 8 bases map to TRBD2. The CDR3 has 13 amino acids. CDR1 DFQATT and CDR2 SNEGSKA come from the germline V gene (reference sequence). V lost 5 bases to trimming and J lost 6 bases; unmatched junction nucleotides: 9. CDR3: CSAPKGTSTEQYF. As DNA, the CDR3 is TGCAGTGCTCCGAAGGGGACTAGTACCGAGCAGTACTTC.

This chain joins TRBV29-1 and TRBJ2-7; D gene ambiguous. The CDR3 totals 14 residues. The V end lost 6 bases, the J end lost 3 bases, and 18 bases lay between the germline ends. Per the germline V gene, CDR1 is SQVTM and CDR2 is ANQGSEA. CDR3 DNA sequence: TGCAGCGTCGAGACGGTGGGCTACGGCTACGAGCAGTACTTC. Translated: CSVETVGYGYEQYF.

This clonotype was counted at least ten times. This chain uses TRBV20-1 with TRBJ2-7, with TRBD2 identical over 9 bases. Trimming took 3 bases from V and 0 from J; bases not matched to a gene: 6. Germline V gives CDR1 DFQATT, CDR2 SNEGSKA (reference sequence). The CDR3 has 15 residues. The CDR3 reads CSASRSGRGSYEQYF. The CDR3 coding sequence is TGCAGTGCTAGCCGTAGCGGGAGAGGCTCCTACGAGCAGTACTTC.

The chain employs TRBV5-1 and TRBJ2-3; 10 bases match TRBD2. CDR1 is SGHRS and CDR2 is YFSETQ in the germline V gene. Germline trimming cut 4 bases from V and 2 bases from J; bases unmatched to any gene: 4. This CDR3 region has 15 residues. The CDR3 coding sequence is TGCGCCAGCAGCCGGACTAGCGGCCCCACAGATACGCAGTATTTT. Its protein is CASSRTSGPTDTQYF. Full variable domain (outside the CDR3, taken from reference TRBV5-1 and TRBJ2-3): KAGVTQTPRYLIKTRGQQVTLSCSPISGHRSVSWYQQTPGQGLQFLFEYFSETQRNKGNFPGRFSGRQFSNSRSEMNVSTLELGDSALYLCASSRTSGPTDTQYFGPGTRLTVL.

In its sample, this clonotype was seen many times. The V gene is TRBV7-2, the J gene TRBJ2-5; possibly TRBD2 for D (5 bases). V dropped 4 bases and J dropped 2 bases, with 8 bases sitting between them. There are 13 residues in the CDR3. Germline lookup yields CDR1 SGHTA and CDR2 FQGNSA. The CDR3 region is CASSSGGQETQYF. The CDR3 nucleotides read TGTGCCAGCAGCTCCGGAGGACAAGAGACCCAGTACTTC.

J is TRBJ2-7 and V is TRBV7-2; D call uncertain. This CDR3 spans 13 amino acids. The V end lost 5 bases, the J end lost 3 bases, and 11 bases lay between the germline ends. Germline V gene sequence: CDR1 SGHTA, CDR2 FQGNSA. As DNA, the CDR3 is TGTGCCAGCAGCCGAAGTGGGAACTACGAGCAGTACTTC. Residues: CASSRSGNYEQYF.

The J gene is TRBJ2-3, the V gene TRBV20-1, with D hard to call. CDR1 and CDR2 (germline): DFQATT, SNEGSKA (reference sequence). This CDR3 spans 15 amino acids. V lost 0 bases, J lost 2 bases, and 12 bases lay in between. This CDR3 reads CSARDSASSTDTQYF. The CDR3 bases are TGCAGTGCTAGAGATTCCGCCTCCTCCACAGATACGCAGTATTTT.

The V gene is TRBV3-1, the J gene TRBJ2-1, with TRBD1 as a possible D gene (5 bases). The CDR3 is 16 amino acids. Trimming stripped 1 base from V and 0 bases from J, with 10 bases between. CDR1 and CDR2 (germline): LGHDT, YNNKEL (reference sequence). For the CDR3, the DNA is TGTGCCAGCAGCCAAGTAGGGGTTAGCTCCTACAATGAGCAGTTCTTC. Translating it yields CASSQVGVSSYNEQFF.

This clonotype was seen at least ten times. The rearrangement joins TRBV29-1 to TRBJ2-3; D might be TRBD1 (5 bases). Trimming removed 3 bases at V and 6 bases at J, with 13 bases between. The CDR3 extends over 13 amino acids. Germline CDR1 SQVTM, CDR2 ANQGSEA. The CDR3 DNA is TGCAGCGTTGACGGGCAGGGCGTCGATACGCAGTATTTT. The encoded protein is CSVDGQGVDTQYF.

The chain recombines TRBV24-1 with TRBJ2-2, with TRBD2 matching 8 bases. The CDR3 has 17 amino acids. The germline V gene encodes CDR1 KGHDR and CDR2 SFDVKD. V was pared by 3 bases and J by 7 bases, with 12 bases of the junction left unmatched. DNA for the CDR3: TGTGCCACCAGTGATCCCCCGCGAGCGGGGGAAAACGGGGAGCTGTTTTTT. This translates into CATSDPPRAGENGELFF.

This clonotype was seen a few times. CDR3 sequence (DNA): TGTGCCAGCAGGGGCGGGACTAGCGGGTACGAGCAGTACTTC. This codes for CASRGGTSGYEQYF. This chain uses TRBV6-1 with TRBJ2-7; 12 bases are a match to TRBD2. Germline V gene lookup returns CDR1 MNHNS and CDR2 SASEGT. The V gene end was trimmed by 6 bases and the J gene end by 4 bases; junction bases not matched to a gene: 4. There are 14 residues in the CDR3.

This clonotype has a count of ten or more. The J gene is TRBJ2-7, the V gene TRBV27, with no clear D. Trimming removed 3 bases at V and 4 bases at J, with 13 bases between. Germline V lookup: CDR1 MNHEY, CDR2 SMNVEV (reference sequence). This CDR3 is 14 amino acids long. For the CDR3, the DNA is TGTGCCAGCAGTTTCCTCTCACCTTCGTACGAGCAGTACTTC. It is translated as CASSFLSPSYEQYF.

For the CDR3, the DNA is TGTGCCAGCAGTGATTCCGCTGGGGGCCAAAAACTGTTTTTT. Encoded protein: CASSDSAGGQKLFF. This chain joins TRBV6-1 and TRBJ1-4; perhaps TRBD1 as D (6 bases). The germline V and J ends were trimmed by 3 bases and 9 bases, with 14 bases remaining between them. Germline CDR1 is MNHNS and CDR2 is SASEGT. The CDR3 loop spans 14 amino acids.

There are many counts of this clonotype. The rearrangement uses TRBV5-1 and TRBJ2-7; 9 positions agree with TRBD2. With 4 bases clipped from V and 3 bases from J, the junction kept 11 bases outside the gene matches. The CDR3 runs 16 residues. Germline CDR1 reads SGHRS; CDR2 reads YFSETQ. The CDR3 sequence is CASSPFSAGGSYEQYF. In nucleotides, the CDR3 is TGCGCCAGCAGCCCCTTCTCGGCGGGAGGGAGCTACGAGCAGTACTTC.

The V and J genes are TRBV28 and TRBJ2-7; D might be TRBD2 (6 bases). Trimming pared 7 bases from V and 4 bases from J, leaving 17 bases between. This CDR3 contains 14 residues. Germline CDR1 MDHEN, CDR2 SYDVKM. CDR3 sequence (DNA): TGTGCCAGCACCTCGGGAGTTCGGGGTTACGAGCAGTACTTC. Translated, it gives CASTSGVRGYEQYF.

This clonotype was counted at least ten times. The CDR3 reads CASSPGQTTDTQYF. CDR3 nucleotides: TGCGCCAGCAGTCCTGGGCAGACAACAGATACGCAGTATTTT. This sequence joins TRBV5-1 and TRBJ2-3; D remains unclear. Trimming took 5 bases from V and 3 from J, leaving 13 bases between them. The CDR3 has 14 residues. The germline CDR1 and CDR2 sequences are SGHRS and YFSETQ.

The V and J genes are TRBV2 and TRBJ1-1; D call uncertain. The CDR3 covers 11 residues. Looked up from germline, CDR1 is SNHLY and CDR2 is FYNNEI. V lost 0 bases to trimming and J lost 10 bases, with 6 bases between them. The CDR3 bases are TGTGCCAGCAGTGAAGCGCCCCTAGCTTTCTTT. It encodes CASSEAPLAFF. Full variable domain (rest looked up from reference TRBV2 and TRBJ1-1): EPEVTQTPSHQVTQMGQEVILRCVPISNHLYFYWYRQILGQKVEFLVSFYNNEISEKSEIFDDQFSVERPDGSNFTLKIRSTKLEDSAMYFCASSEAPLAFFGQGTRLTVV.

This clonotype was found a few times. This sequence joins TRBV29-1 and TRBJ1-4; 8 positions agree with TRBD1. Germline lookup yields CDR1 SQVTM and CDR2 ANQGSEA. The CDR3 is made up of 13 amino acids. J lost 7 bases, V lost 4 bases, and 5 bases had no gene match. CDR3 in amino acids: CSVGGQGGEKLFF. The CDR3 bases are TGCAGCGTTGGAGGACAGGGTGGTGAAAAACTGTTTTTT.

This clonotype has ten or more counts. This rearrangement joins TRBV6-5 to TRBJ1-5, with a weak D call TRBD1 (5 bases). CDR1 and CDR2 from the germline V gene are MNHEY and SVGAGI. Trimming removed 6 bases from V and 3 bases from J, with 15 bases in between. This CDR3 is built from 15 residues. The CDR3 spells CASRMSGGNNQPQHF. The CDR3 DNA follows: TGTGCCAGCAGGATGTCTGGGGGTAACAATCAGCCCCAGCATTTT.

The chain combines TRBV28 with TRBJ2-1; D gene unclear. Germline CDR1 is MDHEN and CDR2 is SYDVKM. Between the trimmed V and J ends, which lost 9 bases and 3 bases, there was a span of 15 bases. The length of the CDR3 is 14 residues. CDR3 in amino acids: CARGPGQVYNEQFF. The CDR3 nucleotides read TGTGCCAGGGGCCCCGGCCAGGTCTACAATGAGCAGTTCTTC.

Here the CDR3 reads CATSDRDHGADTQYF. The CDR3 region has the DNA TGTGCCACCAGTGATCGGGACCACGGGGCAGATACGCAGTATTTT. V usage is TRBV24-1 and J usage is TRBJ2-3; D tentatively reads TRBD1 or TRBD2 (5 bases each). Between the trimmed V and J ends, which lost 3 bases and 4 bases, there was a span of 13 bases. This CDR3 comprises 15 residues. Germline assignment: CDR1 KGHDR and CDR2 SFDVKD.

The chain is built from TRBV7-9 and TRBJ1-5; a possible D gene is TRBD1 (6 bases). This CDR3 region has 14 residues. CDR1 is SEHNR, CDR2 FQNEAQ, per germline (reference sequence). Trimming cost V 8 bases and J 3 bases, with 14 bases left between them. CDR3 region: CASGVDRPNQPQHF. The CDR3 DNA is TGTGCCAGCGGGGTCGACAGGCCCAATCAGCCCCAGCATTTT.

The V and J genes are TRBV20-1 and TRBJ2-1; 7 positions match TRBD2. V shed 1 base, J shed 5 bases, and the junction held 5 bases outside the gene matches. CDR1 and CDR2 (germline): DFQATT, SNEGSKA (reference sequence). The length of the CDR3 is 14 residues. In DNA form, the CDR3 reads TGCAGTGCTAGAGCAGCGGGGAGCAACAATGAGCAGTTCTTC. It specifies CSARAAGSNNEQFF.

This clonotype was counted a few times. The rearrangement uses TRBV14 and TRBJ1-4; D remains ambiguous. The CDR3 is 14 residues long. V was shortened by 2 bases and J by 1 base, with 5 bases between the two germline ends. Germline loops: CDR1 SGHDN, CDR2 FVKESK. The CDR3 is CASSQLLTNEKLFF. The DNA for the CDR3 is TGTGCCAGCAGCCAACTTCTAACTAATGAAAAACTGTTTTTT.

This clonotype has only a few counts. V usage is TRBV12-3 or TRBV12-4 and J usage is TRBJ2-3, with D possibly being TRBD1 (5 bases). V dropped 10 bases and J dropped 4 bases, with 15 bases sitting between them. The CDR3 contains 13 residues. The CDR3 DNA reads TGTGCCACCGCGCGGTGGGGCGCAGATACGCAGTATTTT. This sequence encodes CATARWGADTQYF.

This clonotype was counted a single time. This CDR3 is CASSPGDRGNSPLHF. DNA for the CDR3: TGTGCCAGCTCCCCCGGAGACAGGGGGAATTCACCCCTCCACTTT. The chain uses TRBV2 and TRBJ1-6; 9 nucleotides line up with TRBD1. The junction had 9 bases not matched to a gene; V was cut back by 8 bases and J by 7 bases. Germline loops: CDR1 SNHLY, CDR2 FYNNEI. The CDR3 consists of 15 residues.

This chain connects TRBV6-5 to TRBJ1-4, with D unresolved. The CDR3 loop spans 14 amino acids. Germline V gene data show CDR1 as MNHEY and CDR2 as SVGAGI. Between the trimmed V and J ends, which lost 7 bases and 0 bases, there was a span of 9 bases. CDR3 in amino acids: CASNSASTNEKLFF. In DNA form, the CDR3 reads TGTGCCAGCAACTCTGCCTCAACTAATGAAAAACTGTTTTTT.

A remark on this clonotype: The CDR3 does not end in the conserved phenylalanine or tryptophan, so this is likely a read error. This rearrangement joins TRBV20-1 to TRBJ2-2; possibly TRBD2 for D (6 bases). The CDR3 runs to 15 residues. CDR1 and CDR2 from the germline V gene are DFQATT and SNEGSKA (reference sequence). V was pared by 3 bases and J by 5 bases, with 16 bases between. Here the CDR3 reads CSARGGAGWTGELFY. The CDR3 DNA reads as TGCAGTGCTAGGGGGGGAGCAGGGTGGACCGGGGAGCTGTTTTAT.

A few counts support this clonotype. The chain employs TRBV7-8 and TRBJ2-7; tentatively, D is TRBD2 (5 bases). The germline V gene encodes CDR1 SGHVS and CDR2 FQNEAQ. Trimming stripped 0 bases from V and 6 bases from J, with 12 bases between. The CDR3 sequence is 14 residues long. The chain's CDR3 is CASSLACEGCEQYF. CDR3 bases: TGTGCCAGCAGCTTAGCGTGTGAGGGTTGCGAGCAGTACTTC. Complete variable domain (other parts from reference TRBV7-8 and TRBJ2-7): GAGVSQSPRYKVAKRGQDVALRCDPISGHVSLFWYQQALGQGPEFLTYFQNEAQLDKSGLPSDRFFAERPEGSVSTLKIQRTQQEDSAVYLCASSLACEGCEQYFGPGTRLTVT.